Each of the 12 T cell receptor beta chains below was sequenced from the same sample in a study of T cell repertoires in cytomegalovirus infection. For these TCRs, the target antigens are not known. TCRdb reprocessed the reads via MiXCR and lists one record per CDR3 protein. The table shows around 310,000 distinct CDR3 sequences, with 25% to 30% occurring only once. The sequencing used cultured PBMCs, collected from culture after CMV antigen stimulation. The receptors come from a human donor in good health (CMV status not recorded). Some clones in this sample may be carry-over from other donors' samples.

The J gene is TRBJ2-7, the V gene TRBV28; 11 nucleotides agree with TRBD2. CDR1 is MDHEN, CDR2 SYDVKM, per germline. V dropped 3 bases and J dropped 3; count of bases not matched to a gene: 4. The CDR3 is made up of 15 amino acids. The CDR3 is CASSFGTSGYYEQYF. DNA of the CDR3: TGTGCCAGCAGTTTCGGGACTAGCGGTTACTACGAGCAGTACTTC.

The chain employs TRBV7-3 and TRBJ2-5, with D possibly TRBD2 on 6 matching bases. V gave up 5 bases and J gave up 1 base, with 17 bases separating them. This CDR3 is built from 16 residues. CDR1 is SGHTA and CDR2 is FQGTGA in the germline V gene. The CDR3 nucleotides are TGTGCCAGCAGCCCGTCCGGCGGGACTCCCCAAGAGACCCAGTACTTC. As protein: CASSPSGGTPQETQYF.

The sample holds a few counts of this clonotype. This CDR3 reads CASRVRGNNEQFF. The DNA for the CDR3 is TGTGCCAGCAGGGTCAGGGGAAACAATGAGCAGTTCTTC. The J gene is TRBJ2-1, the V gene TRBV2, with TRBD1 as a possible D gene (6 bases). The CDR3 is 13 amino acids. V was pared by 6 bases and J by 5 bases, with 11 bases between. Germline V gene data show CDR1 as SNHLY and CDR2 as FYNNEI. The variable domain in full, completed from reference TRBV2 and TRBJ2-1, reads EPEVTQTPSHQVTQMGQEVILRCVPISNHLYFYWYRQILGQKVEFLVSFYNNEISEKSEIFDDQFSVERPDGSNFTLKIRSTKLEDSAMYFCASRVRGNNEQFFGPGTRLTVL.

This clonotype has only a few counts. The chain is built from TRBV7-9 and TRBJ2-4; the D is unclear. Between the trimmed V and J ends, which lost 2 bases and 0 bases, there was a span of 5 bases. Germline CDR1 SEHNR, CDR2 FQNEAQ (reference sequence). CDR3 length: 14 residues. The CDR3 protein is CASSLQRAKNIQYF. The CDR3 DNA follows: TGTGCCAGCAGCTTACAGAGAGCCAAAAACATTCAGTACTTC.

For the CDR3, the DNA is TGCAGCGTTAGAAAAGCGGGGGGGAACAATGAGCAGTTCTTC. It specifies CSVRKAGGNNEQFF. The chain recombines TRBV29-1 with TRBJ2-1; 10 bases are a match to TRBD2. Germline loops: CDR1 SQVTM, CDR2 ANQGSEA. V was pared by 5 bases and J by 5 bases, with 6 bases of the junction left unmatched. The CDR3 has 14 residues.

J is TRBJ1-1 and V is TRBV6-5, with D possibly matching TRBD1 (6 bases). The germline CDR1 and CDR2 sequences are MNHEY and SVGAGI. The CDR3 consists of 14 residues. Trimming removed 5 bases from V and 1 base from J, with 11 bases in between. The CDR3 here is CASSDRTRNTEAFF. The CDR3 DNA reads as TGTGCCAGCAGTGACAGGACCCGGAACACTGAAGCTTTCTTT.

V is TRBV6-5 and J is TRBJ1-1, with a weak D call TRBD1 (5 bases). The germline gives CDR1 MNHEY, CDR2 SVGAGI. This CDR3 has 11 residues. Trimming removed 6 bases at V and 6 bases at J, with 8 bases between. This chain's CDR3 is CASRLGAEAFF. CDR3 DNA: TGTGCCAGCAGGCTAGGGGCTGAAGCTTTCTTT.

The chain couples TRBV19 to TRBJ2-5, with no clear D. This CDR3 has 12 residues. The ends were cut back, 3 bases at V and 4 bases at J, with 6 bases in the middle. Per the germline V gene, CDR1 is LNHDA and CDR2 is SQIVND (reference sequence). CDR3 amino acids: CASSITGETQYF. CDR3 nucleotide sequence: TGTGCCAGTAGTATTACCGGAGAGACCCAGTACTTC.

The table lists this clonotype with a few counts. This chain uses TRBV7-3 with TRBJ2-1; possibly TRBD2 for D (7 bases). The CDR3 length is 16 residues. Trimming removed 3 bases from V and 6 bases from J, with 18 bases in between. Germline V gene data show CDR1 as SGHTA and CDR2 as FQGTGA. This CDR3 reads CASSLGGGPWGNEQFF. Written as DNA, the CDR3 is TGTGCCAGCAGCTTGGGCGGGGGCCCTTGGGGCAATGAGCAGTTCTTC.

A single count supports this clonotype. The chain employs TRBV27 and TRBJ2-3; possibly TRBD1 for D (5 bases). Trimming took 1 base from V and 2 from J, leaving 10 bases between them. The germline V gene has CDR1 MNHEY and CDR2 SMNVEV (reference sequence). This CDR3 is built from 15 residues. The chain's CDR3 is CASSLFLTATDTQYF. The CDR3 bases are TGTGCCAGCAGTTTATTCTTGACAGCCACAGATACGCAGTATTTT.

The chain recombines TRBV6-8 with TRBJ2-7; 10 nucleotides match TRBD2. CDR3 length: 15 amino acids. V shed 4 bases, J shed 3 bases, and the junction held 6 bases outside the gene matches. In germline, CDR1 is MNHGY, CDR2 SAAAGT. CDR3 sequence: CASSFGLADDYEQYF. The CDR3 nucleotides are TGTGCCAGCAGTTTTGGACTAGCGGATGACTACGAGCAGTACTTC.

This clonotype turned up a few times. The V gene is TRBV12-3 or TRBV12-4, the J gene TRBJ1-2, with D tentatively TRBD1 (6 bases). Trimming removed 2 bases at V and 8 bases at J, with 15 bases between. This CDR3 is built from 14 residues. The CDR3 loop reads CASSLSGQARGYTF. The DNA of the CDR3 is TGTGCCAGCAGTTTATCGGGACAAGCACGCGGCTACACCTTC.